Listed here are 25 T cell receptor beta chains from one sample, sequenced in a study of CD4 T cells in lung cancer. At least 3 cm from the malignant lesion, non-adjacent lung tissue was taken from the same resection. Clones were read by immunoSEQ multiplex PCR, and TCRdb kept only the in-frame ones, dropping some. This repertoire shows approximately 9,300 clones, 50% to 75% found once; its top ten account for approximately 15%. Material: normal lung tissue taken away from the tumor. All receptors come from a man between 60 and 75 years old with non-small cell lung cancer.

Here the CDR3 DNA reads TGTGCCTGGAGTTCGGGACAGGGGAAGGGCGAGCAGTACTTC. Translated: CAWSSGQGKGEQYF. The rearrangement uses TRBV30 and TRBJ2-7, with 10 bases aligning to TRBD1. Trimming cost V 2 bases and J 6 bases; bases outside gene matches: 7. The CDR3 extends over 14 amino acids. Per the germline V gene, CDR1 is GTSNPN and CDR2 is SVGIG (reference sequence). The full variable domain, rest sourced from reference TRBV30 and TRBJ2-7, is SQTIHQWPATLVQPVGSPLSLECTVEGTSNPNLYWYRQAAGRGLQLLFYSVGIGQISSEVPQNLSASRPQDRQFILSSKKLLLSDSGFYLCAWSSGQGKGEQYFGPGTRLTVT.

J is TRBJ1-1 and V is TRBV18, with D perhaps TRBD1 (6 bases). Germline CDR1 KGHSH, CDR2 LQKENI. This CDR3 has 16 amino acids. Trimming left V 3 bases short and J 3 bases short, with 17 bases between. This chain's CDR3 is CASSPRNAPGDTEAFF. Here the CDR3 DNA reads TGTGCCAGCTCACCCAGGAACGCGCCAGGGGACACTGAAGCTTTCTTT. The full variable domain, with the rest looked up from reference TRBV18 and TRBJ1-1, is NAGVMQNPRHLVRRRGQEARLRCSPMKGHSHVYWYRQLPEEGLKFMVYLQKENIIDESGMPKERFSAEFPKEGPSILRIQQVVRGDSAAYFCASSPRNAPGDTEAFFGQGTRLTVV.

The V gene is TRBV12-5, the J gene TRBJ2-3, with TRBD1 identical over 11 bases. V lost 6 bases, J lost 9 bases, and 11 bases stayed unmatched. Germline V CDR1 and CDR2: LGHNT, FRNRAP. The length of the CDR3 is 15 residues. The CDR3 DNA reads as TGTGCTAGTGGAACGGGACAGGGGGTGGGCATGACGCAGTATTTT. As protein: CASGTGQGVGMTQYF.

This clone rates as medium-sized (0.01 to 0.1%). The rearrangement links TRBV28 to TRBJ1-5, with 7 nucleotides matching TRBD1. CDR3 size: 16 residues. The germline V gene has CDR1 MDHEN and CDR2 SYDVKM. With V trimmed by 7 bases and J by 1 base, 10 bases remained unmatched. As DNA, the CDR3 is TGTGCCAGCACCCCACGGAGGACAGGAAGCAATCAGCCCCAGCATTTT. Protein: CASTPRRTGSNQPQHF.

This clone qualifies as medium-sized. The chain is built from TRBV7-3 and TRBJ1-2, with D hard to call. The CDR3 spans 16 residues. Trimming stripped 5 bases from V and 7 bases from J, with 23 bases between. CDR1 and CDR2 from the germline V gene are SGHTA and FQGTGA. The CDR3 coding sequence is TGTGCCAGCAGCCCCACGGGAAATTCTGTACGAGGTGGCTACACCTTC. Protein: CASSPTGNSVRGGYTF.

In nucleotides, the CDR3 is TGCGCCAGCAGCTCAACTAGCGGGAGTAGAAATGAGCAGTTCTTC. This codes for CASSSTSGSRNEQFF. This rearrangement joins TRBV5-1 to TRBJ2-1; 11 positions agree with TRBD2. Trimming removed 3 bases from V and 7 bases from J; junction bases left unmatched: 6. The CDR3 has 15 residues. Germline CDR1 is SGHRS and CDR2 is YFSETQ.

This CDR3 is CASSPGTGGHSPLHF. CDR3 nucleotides: TGTGCCAGCAGTCCGGGGACAGGGGGCCACTCACCCCTCCACTTT. J is TRBJ1-6 and V is TRBV27, with TRBD1 matching 12 bases. This CDR3 has 15 amino acids. The V segment lost 5 bases and the J segment 10 bases; nucleotides outside the gene matches: 6. In germline, CDR1 is MNHEY, CDR2 SMNVEV (reference sequence).

There are a few counts of this clone. The chain couples TRBV27 to TRBJ1-3, with a weak D call TRBD1 (5 bases). This CDR3 spans 14 amino acids. Germline-derived CDR1 and CDR2 are MNHEY and SMNVEV (reference sequence). Trimming removed 4 bases from V and 4 bases from J, with 11 bases in between. CDR3 DNA sequence: TGTGCCAGCAGTTCAGGGCTAGCGGGAAACACCATATATTTT. Translation: CASSSGLAGNTIYF.

The V gene is TRBV28, the J gene TRBJ2-7, with 8 positions matching TRBD1. This CDR3 contains 14 residues. With V trimmed by 5 bases and J by 5 bases, 8 bases remained unmatched. Germline V gives CDR1 MDHEN, CDR2 SYDVKM. As DNA, the CDR3 is TGTGCCAGCAGTCCCGGGACAGGTCTCAACGAGCAGTACTTC. Amino acids: CASSPGTGLNEQYF.

The rearrangement links TRBV28 to TRBJ2-1; TRBD2 aligns across 15 bases. The junction had 9 bases not matched to a gene; V was cut back by 2 bases and J by 7 bases. CDR3 size: 18 residues. CDR1 and CDR2 from the germline V gene are MDHEN and SYDVKM. The CDR3 loop is CASSLINQGLAGGNEQFF. Here the CDR3 DNA reads TGTGCCAGCAGTTTAATTAACCAGGGACTAGCGGGAGGTAATGAGCAGTTCTTC.

This chain uses TRBV2 with TRBJ1-3; D gene ambiguous. CDR1 and CDR2 (germline): SNHLY, FYNNEI. This CDR3 comprises 13 residues. Trimming removed 3 bases from V and 2 bases from J, with 5 bases in between. The CDR3 coding sequence is TGTGCCAGCAGTGATACTCCTGGAAACACCATATATTTT. Translated, it gives CASSDTPGNTIYF.

This chain connects TRBV6-5 to TRBJ2-1; D perhaps matches TRBD2 (6 bases). The CDR3 is 13 amino acids. V lost 5 bases to trimming and J lost 7 bases, with 12 bases between them. Germline loops: CDR1 MNHEY, CDR2 SVGAGI. The CDR3 spells CASSPEGRNEQFF. The CDR3 region has the DNA TGTGCCAGCAGTCCGGAGGGCCGGAATGAGCAGTTCTTC.

The chain recombines TRBV10-1 with TRBJ2-7; tentatively, D is TRBD1 (5 bases). Per germline, CDR1 WNHNN and CDR2 SYGVQD (reference sequence). The CDR3 extends over 13 amino acids. Deletions cut 4 bases from V and 7 bases from J, with 14 bases between. CDR3 DNA sequence: TGCGCCAGCAGTGTCAGGGCCTCTGGGGAGCAGTACTTC. Translation gives CASSVRASGEQYF.

A few counts support this clone. This chain joins TRBV6-1 and TRBJ2-1, with D perhaps matching TRBD2 (6 bases). Germline CDR1 is MNHNS and CDR2 is SASEGT. V shed 8 bases and J shed 8 bases, with 16 bases lying between them. The CDR3 is made up of 13 amino acids. The CDR3 spells CASSRREGDEQFF. The CDR3 nucleotides read TGTGCCAGCTCTAGGCGGGAAGGGGATGAGCAGTTCTTC.

The chain employs TRBV29-1 and TRBJ2-2; D perhaps matches TRBD1 (6 bases). The CDR3 covers 13 residues. The germline V and J ends were trimmed by 6 bases and 2 bases, with 10 bases remaining between them. CDR1 SQVTM and CDR2 ANQGSEA come from the germline V gene. CDR3 sequence (DNA): TGCAGCGTGGACAGAACTAACACCGGGGAGCTGTTTTTT. Encoded protein: CSVDRTNTGELFF.

DNA of the CDR3: TGTGCCAGCACTCGGGACTTGTTCAATGAGCAGTTCTTC. It translates to CASTRDLFNEQFF. The genes are TRBV25-1 and TRBJ2-1, with a tentative D call TRBD2 (6 bases). V gave up 7 bases and J gave up 6 bases, with 13 bases separating them. Looked up from germline, CDR1 is MGHDK and CDR2 is SYGVNS. CDR3 length: 13 amino acids.

The chain links TRBV6-6 to TRBJ2-7, with TRBD1 as a possible D gene (6 bases). The length of the CDR3 is 15 residues. The V gene lost 2 bases and the J gene lost 6 bases, with 17 bases spanning the gap. Germline V gene data show CDR1 as MNHNY and CDR2 as SVGAGI (reference sequence). The chain's CDR3 is CASSYQGRSSREQYV. As DNA, the CDR3 is TGTGCCAGCAGTTACCAGGGGCGCTCCTCCCGCGAGCAGTACGTC.

This clone was observed a handful of times. V usage is TRBV19 and J usage is TRBJ2-7, with D possibly matching TRBD2 (5 bases). The CDR3 loop spans 13 amino acids. CDR1 is LNHDA, CDR2 SQIVND, per germline (reference sequence). V was clipped by 3 bases and J by 6 bases, with 12 bases between them. The CDR3 spells CASSMDELVEQYV. CDR3 DNA sequence: TGTGCCAGTAGTATGGACGAACTAGTCGAGCAGTACGTC.

CDR3 sequence: CASSPAVSDTEAFF. The CDR3 bases are TGTGCCAGCTCACCGGCCGTAAGTGACACTGAAGCTTTCTTT. The chain has TRBV18 and TRBJ1-1; no definite D call. This CDR3 is built from 14 residues. Germline-derived CDR1 and CDR2 are KGHSH and LQKENI. V was cut by 3 bases and J by 3 bases, with 11 bases left in between.

This clone is medium-sized in the sample. The rearrangement links TRBV7-3 to TRBJ2-3; TRBD2 might be the D (5 bases). The germline V gene encodes CDR1 SGHTA and CDR2 FQGTGA. The V end was cut by 9 bases, the J end by 2 bases, with 15 bases between. The CDR3 extends over 14 amino acids. The CDR3 DNA is TGTGCCAGTCATAAGGACGGGAACACAGATACGCAGTATTTT. This translates into CASHKDGNTDTQYF.

This chain uses TRBV10-3 with TRBJ2-7, with 10 bases fitting TRBD1. The CDR3 spans 15 residues. Germline lookup yields CDR1 ENHRY and CDR2 SYGVKD. V lost 2 bases and J lost 4; bases outside the gene matches: 5. CDR3 sequence (DNA): TGTGCCATCAGTGAGACTGGGACAGGGGTTTACGAGCAGTACTTC. Amino acids: CAISETGTGVYEQYF.

V usage is TRBV5-1 and J usage is TRBJ2-3; TRBD2 matches at 7 bases. Germline V gene lookup returns CDR1 SGHRS and CDR2 YFSETQ. After removal of 1 base from V and 2 bases from J, the junction contained 4 bases not matched to a gene. CDR3 length: 15 residues. This CDR3 reads CASSLTSAPTDTQYF. In nucleotides, the CDR3 is TGCGCCAGCAGCTTGACTAGCGCCCCCACAGATACGCAGTATTTT.

The gene calls are TRBV2 and TRBJ2-1; D not resolved. The V and J ends lost 1 base and 12 bases respectively, with 7 bases between them. CDR1 is SNHLY and CDR2 is FYNNEI in the germline V gene. The CDR3 covers 11 residues. CDR3: CASSEVLGQFF. The CDR3 bases are TGTGCCAGCAGTGAAGTTCTCGGGCAGTTCTTC.

DNA of the CDR3: TGCGCCAGCAGCCGATCCGGACAGGGGCTCTACTACGAGCAGTACTTC. This gives the protein CASSRSGQGLYYEQYF. The V call is TRBV5-1, the J call TRBJ2-7; 9 bases are a match to TRBD1. The germline V gene encodes CDR1 SGHRS and CDR2 YFSETQ. The V and J ends lost 4 bases and 3 bases, in that order; junction bases with no gene match: 11. The CDR3 extends over 16 amino acids.

By its share, this clone is medium-sized. The gene calls are TRBV10-3 and TRBJ2-7, with a tentative D call TRBD2 (5 bases). The CDR3 consists of 14 residues. Germline CDR1 and CDR2: ENHRY and SYGVKD. Trimming shortened V by 2 bases and J by 5 bases, and 13 bases separated the two germline ends. CDR3 coding DNA: TGTGCCATCAGTGAGAGGACTCGGGAACACGAGCAGTACTTC. As protein: CAISERTREHEQYF.